Given below is one T cell receptor (beta chain) in context. Its antigen remains undetermined. No clone much larger than this one lies a single base away; base qualities are absent. These data come from a study of control samples from healthy donors and cancer patients (TCRdb year 2020). CDR1 and CDR2, looked up from the germline V gene, are MNHNS and SASEGT. The CDR3 numbers 16 residues from cysteine through phenylalanine. The sequence is cut down to CDR3 DNA, 48 bases in frame from base 1. At the junction V is shortened by 2 bases and J by 11 bases, with 19 bases in between. Library preparation employed the immunoSEQ multiplex PCR assay. TCRdb took this table from immuneACCESS and kept in-frame rearrangements with V and J called. Such tables lack part of the clones; where checked against another copy, unresolved V genes explain under half of the gap, and the rest is unexplained. In all, the sample holds some 140,000 clones, and just under 95% of those were seen once. The ten largest make up roughly 10% of the sample.

The TCR originated in a man aged 30-40 years in good health. The sample was blood. In this chain, TRBV6-1 is recombined with TRBJ1-6; tentative D gene TRBD1, with 5 bases matching. The sequence in DNA is TGTGCCAGCAGTGAAAGACGCAGGGAGACTGTGGCACCCCTCCACTTT. It translates to CASSERRRETVAPLHF.